One sample yielded the 30 T cell receptor beta chains listed below, sequenced in a study of cytomegalovirus exposure and HLA in healthy donors. The study ran its PCR with 60 Vbeta and 13 Jbeta primers. Assay used: immunoSEQ multiplex PCR; TCRdb lists only in-frame clones, some missing. Of about 170,000 clones listed, approximately 72% were seen once; the top ten hold around 6.9%. What was sequenced was PBMCs. The receptors were gathered from a man aged 35 to 55 in good health and CMV-seropositive.

This chain uses TRBV18 with TRBJ1-6; 8 positions agree with TRBD1. The trim removed 3 bases at V and 9 bases at J, leaving 10 bases unmatched. This CDR3 is built from 16 residues. In germline, CDR1 is KGHSH, CDR2 LQKENI. Written as DNA, the CDR3 is TGTGCCAGCTCACCTGATCTACAGGGGGAAGGTTCACCCCTCCACTTT. It codes for CASSPDLQGEGSPLHF. The full variable domain, completed using reference TRBV18 and TRBJ1-6, is NAGVMQNPRHLVRRRGQEARLRCSPMKGHSHVYWYRQLPEEGLKFMVYLQKENIIDESGMPKERFSAEFPKEGPSILRIQQVVRGDSAAYFCASSPDLQGEGSPLHFGNGTRLTVT.

This clone turned up a few times. The rearrangement joins TRBV19 to TRBJ1-1; the match to TRBD1 covers 7 bases. V lost 4 bases and J lost 2; bases outside the gene matches: 7. The germline CDR1 and CDR2 sequences are LNHDA and SQIVND (reference sequence). The CDR3 runs to 15 residues. Here the CDR3 reads CASSTRGQINTEAFF. CDR3 DNA sequence: TGTGCCAGTAGTACCCGGGGACAGATAAACACTGAAGCTTTCTTT.

The chain combines TRBV15 with TRBJ2-5, with 7 bases fitting TRBD2. This CDR3 region has 14 residues. The germline V gene has CDR1 LNHNV and CDR2 YYDKDF (reference sequence). V shed 1 base and J 7 bases; nucleotides not matched to a gene: 6. DNA for the CDR3: TGTGCCACCAGCAGAGTGGGGGGGGGTGGGACCCAGTACTTC. This sequence encodes CATSRVGGGGTQYF.

This CDR3 reads CASSQDWETGGKAFF. The CDR3 DNA follows: TGTGCCAGCAGCCAAGATTGGGAGACAGGGGGGAAAGCTTTCTTT. The chain couples TRBV4-2 to TRBJ1-1; 9 nucleotides match TRBD1. This CDR3 comprises 15 residues. Germline V gene sequence: CDR1 LGHNA, CDR2 YNFKEQ. V trimming: 0 bases; J trimming: 9 bases; junction bases outside the gene matches: 8.

V is TRBV6-6 and J is TRBJ1-6, with D tentatively TRBD1 (5 bases). The germline V and J ends were trimmed by 7 bases and 2 bases, with 9 bases remaining between them. This CDR3 has 14 residues. CDR1 is MNHNY and CDR2 is SVGAGI in the germline V gene (reference sequence). The CDR3 is CASTGGAYNSPLHF. As DNA, the CDR3 is TGTGCCAGCACCGGGGGGGCCTATAATTCACCCCTCCACTTT.

V is TRBV11-2 and J is TRBJ2-7; TRBD1 is a possible D gene (6 bases). There are 17 residues in the CDR3. V lost 1 base to trimming and J lost 3 bases, with 19 bases between them. Germline V gene lookup returns CDR1 SGHAT and CDR2 FQNNGV. This CDR3 is CASSLVRRGHLYYEQYF. In nucleotides, the CDR3 is TGTGCCAGCAGCTTAGTCCGCAGGGGACACTTATACTACGAGCAGTACTTC. Using reference TRBV11-2 and TRBJ2-7 for the parts outside the CDR3, the full variable domain is EAGVAQSPRYKIIEKRQSVAFWCNPISGHATLYWYQQILGQGPKLLIQFQNNGVVDDSQLPKDRFSAERLKGVDSTLKIQPAKLEDSAVYLCASSLVRRGHLYYEQYFGPGTRLTVT.

This clone was counted between two and nine times. The chain links TRBV1 to TRBJ2-3; the D call of TRBD2 is as the table states it, not checked on the DNA. TRBV1 is a pseudogene segment. The CDR3 totals 16 residues. The CDR3 protein is CTSSPGTSGGADTQYF. The CDR3 nucleotides are TGCACCAGCAGCCCCGGGACTAGCGGGGGGGCCGATACGCAGTATTTT.

This clone occurred a few times. The J gene is TRBJ1-5, the V gene TRBV29-1; D is unclear. Per germline, CDR1 SQVTM and CDR2 ANQGSEA. Trimming took off 6 bases at V and 4 bases at J, with 13 bases between the two ends. The CDR3 totals 13 residues. The CDR3 spells CSVGTDANQPQHF. CDR3 bases: TGCAGCGTGGGTACAGATGCGAATCAGCCCCAGCATTTT.

The table lists this clone with a few counts. This chain links TRBV19 with TRBJ1-1; the match to TRBD1 covers 7 bases. Germline trimming cut 4 bases from V and 0 bases from J; bases unmatched to any gene: 8. This CDR3 has 16 residues. Germline V CDR1 and CDR2: LNHDA, SQIVND (reference sequence). The DNA of the CDR3 is TGTGCCAGTAGTAGACGGACAGGATTTATGAACACTGAAGCTTTCTTT. As protein: CASSRRTGFMNTEAFF.

Remarks on this clone: One end of the junction varies from germline; a read error may be responsible. The chain has TRBV5-1 and TRBJ2-7; D perhaps matches TRBD2 (5 bases). CDR1 is SGHRS and CDR2 is YFSETQ in the germline V gene. The CDR3 length is 15 residues. CDR3 DNA sequence: TGCGCCAGCAGCTTGGTATTGGCTAGCTCCAACGAGCAGTACTTC. It encodes CASSLVLASSNEQYF.

This clone was found a few times. The chain carries TRBV6-5 and TRBJ1-1; possible D gene TRBD1, 5 bases. Trimming removed 8 bases at V and 7 bases at J, with 17 bases between. CDR1 MNHEY and CDR2 SVGAGI come from the germline V gene. This CDR3 is 13 amino acids long. The CDR3 nucleotides are TGTGCCAGCTACTTCACGGGGGGTGGTGAAGCTTTCTTT. It codes for CASYFTGGGEAFF.

The rearrangement joins TRBV6-6 to TRBJ1-2, with a possible D match to TRBD1 (6 bases). There are 15 residues in the CDR3. Trimming cost V 5 bases and J 4 bases, with 17 bases left between them. Germline V gene lookup returns CDR1 MNHNY and CDR2 SVGAGI (reference sequence). The CDR3 bases are TGTGCCAGCAGTCCACAACAGGGTGGTCCCTATGGCTACACCTTC. Its translation is CASSPQQGGPYGYTF.

This clone occurred a few times. J is TRBJ2-7 and V is TRBV29-1; TRBD2 might be the D (5 bases). Germline V lookup: CDR1 SQVTM, CDR2 ANQGSEA. There are 13 residues in the CDR3. V dropped 1 base and J dropped 5 bases, with 12 bases sitting between them. The CDR3 loop is CSVEVRGFHEQYF. The CDR3 bases are TGCAGCGTTGAAGTCCGGGGTTTCCACGAGCAGTACTTC.

The rearrangement joins TRBV5-6 to TRBJ2-3, with no clear D. Per germline, CDR1 SGHDT and CDR2 YYEEEE. V gave up 0 bases and J gave up 2 bases, with 13 bases separating them. This CDR3 is built from 16 residues. The CDR3 protein is CASSLESRGTTDTQYF. Here the CDR3 DNA reads TGTGCCAGCAGCTTGGAGTCCCGCGGAACCACAGATACGCAGTATTTT.

The chain uses TRBV9 and TRBJ2-3, with D perhaps matching TRBD2 (5 bases). Trimming removed 3 bases at V and 4 bases at J, with 15 bases between. Per germline, CDR1 SGDLS and CDR2 YYNGEE. This CDR3 spans 15 amino acids. Here the CDR3 reads CASSENIGVPDTQYF. CDR3 DNA: TGTGCCAGCAGCGAAAACATCGGGGTCCCAGATACGCAGTATTTT.

The chain employs TRBV6-5 and TRBJ1-1, with D tentatively TRBD1 (5 bases). The germline V gene has CDR1 MNHEY and CDR2 SVGAGI. The V gene lost 6 bases and the J gene lost 4 bases, with 15 bases spanning the gap. CDR3 length: 14 amino acids. CDR3 sequence: CASRVDAGRTEAFF. The DNA for the CDR3 is TGTGCCAGCAGAGTGGATGCAGGGCGCACTGAAGCTTTCTTT.

V gene TRBV10-3 combines with J gene TRBJ2-2; D not certain. Trimming shortened V by 7 bases and J by 3 bases, and 9 bases separated the two germline ends. The germline CDR1 and CDR2 sequences are ENHRY and SYGVKD. CDR3 length equals 13 residues. As DNA, the CDR3 is TGTGCCATCACCTTACCAGACACCGGGGAGCTGTTTTTT. It translates to CAITLPDTGELFF.

The count of this clone is one. The CDR3 here is CASSAAQVAQGNEQFF. The CDR3 nucleotides are TGTGCCAGCAGCGCCGCCCAGGTGGCCCAGGGGAATGAGCAGTTCTTC. V usage is TRBV9 and J usage is TRBJ2-1, with D perhaps TRBD1 (6 bases). The CDR3 totals 16 residues. CDR1 and CDR2 (germline): SGDLS, YYNGEE. Trimming took off 3 bases at V and 7 bases at J, with 20 bases between the two ends.

This sequence joins TRBV1 and TRBJ2-1; TRBD2 is the table's D call, not checked against the DNA. TRBV1 is listed as a pseudogene. CDR3 length equals 18 residues. Here the CDR3 reads CTSSPGSSGGPGFYEQFF. In DNA form, the CDR3 reads TGCACCAGCAGCCCCGGGAGTAGCGGGGGCCCCGGATTCTATGAGCAGTTCTTC.

The chain is built from TRBV18 and TRBJ2-3, with 9 positions matching TRBD1. Trimming took 2 bases from V and 3 from J; bases not matched to a gene: 3. CDR1 is KGHSH and CDR2 is LQKENI in the germline V gene. This CDR3 has 15 amino acids. As DNA, the CDR3 is TGTGCCAGCTCACCAAAGGGACAGGGAACAGATACGCAGTATTTT. Translated, it gives CASSPKGQGTDTQYF.

The chain uses TRBV5-1 and TRBJ2-7; 8 bases align to TRBD1. J gave up 7 bases and V 4 bases, and 10 bases lay outside the gene matches. CDR3 length: 14 residues. Per germline, CDR1 SGHRS and CDR2 YFSETQ. The CDR3 nucleotides read TGCGCCAGCAGCACCCAGGACAGGGTGGGGGAGCAGTACTTC. This codes for CASSTQDRVGEQYF.

The V gene is TRBV7-2, the J gene TRBJ2-1, with 9 bases identical to TRBD2. Losses at the gene ends were 2 bases for V and 6 bases for J; bases not matched to a gene: 8. CDR3 length: 16 amino acids. Germline V gives CDR1 SGHTA, CDR2 FQGNSA. CDR3 loop: CASSLSSGGLINEQFF. CDR3 DNA sequence: TGTGCCAGCAGCTTAAGTAGCGGGGGCCTTATCAATGAGCAGTTCTTC.

The chain couples TRBV5-1 to TRBJ1-3; D not resolved. Trimming left V 2 bases short and J 0 bases short, with 6 bases between. The CDR3 covers 14 residues. Germline V gene sequence: CDR1 SGHRS, CDR2 YFSETQ. The CDR3 nucleotides are TGCGCCAGCAGCTTCGGGGACTCTGGAAACACCATATATTTT. Its translation is CASSFGDSGNTIYF. The variable domain in full, with the rest retrieved from reference TRBV5-1 and TRBJ1-3, is KAGVTQTPRYLIKTRGQQVTLSCSPISGHRSVSWYQQTPGQGLQFLFEYFSETQRNKGNFPGRFSGRQFSNSRSEMNVSTLELGDSALYLCASSFGDSGNTIYFGEGSWLTVV.

The chain joins TRBV7-2 to TRBJ2-7; D uncertain. Trimming left V 3 bases short and J 2 bases short, with 8 bases between. The CDR3 totals 13 residues. Germline V gene data show CDR1 as SGHTA and CDR2 as FQGNSA. For the CDR3, the DNA is TGTGCCAGCAGCTTTTACAGAACCTACGAGCAGTACTTC. This translates into CASSFYRTYEQYF.

The chain is built from TRBV7-2 and TRBJ2-7; 10 nucleotides align to TRBD1. CDR1 SGHTA and CDR2 FQGNSA come from the germline V gene. The CDR3 length is 14 residues. V lost 5 bases and J lost 5; bases outside the gene matches: 6. CDR3 coding DNA: TGTGCCAGCAGCACCTGGGACAGGGGCCACGAGCAGTACTTC. Translating gives CASSTWDRGHEQYF.

This rearrangement joins TRBV7-9 to TRBJ2-5, with 9 positions matching TRBD1. The CDR3 extends over 17 amino acids. Germline CDR1 SEHNR, CDR2 FQNEAQ (reference sequence). V lost 0 bases, J lost 0 bases, and 5 bases stayed unmatched. CDR3 sequence reads: CASSLATGGPYQETQYF. For the CDR3, the DNA is TGTGCCAGCAGCTTAGCCACAGGGGGCCCTTACCAAGAGACCCAGTACTTC.

There are a few counts of this clone. The chain has TRBV19 and TRBJ1-3; the D is unclear. The CDR3 spans 13 residues. Germline V gives CDR1 LNHDA, CDR2 SQIVND (reference sequence). The V end was cut by 8 bases, the J end by 3 bases, with 11 bases between. The CDR3 DNA follows: TGTGCCAGTCCGGACCGGGATGGAAACACCATATATTTT. Amino acids: CASPDRDGNTIYF.

The chain uses TRBV7-2 and TRBJ2-2; D perhaps matches TRBD2 (5 bases). V was pared by 1 base and J by 8 bases, with 17 bases between. Germline CDR1 reads SGHTA; CDR2 reads FQGNSA. The CDR3 covers 16 residues. For the CDR3, the DNA is TGTGCCAGCAGCTTAGAGGGAGCCACACCCCGAGGGGAGCTGTTTTTT. Translated, it gives CASSLEGATPRGELFF.

This chain connects TRBV7-8 to TRBJ2-7, with D uncertain. The germline V and J ends were trimmed by 9 bases and 2 bases, with 5 bases remaining between them. This CDR3 is 10 amino acids long. CDR1 SGHVS and CDR2 FQNEAQ come from the germline V gene. CDR3 amino acids: CASAAYEQYF. CDR3 nucleotides: TGTGCCAGTGCAGCCTACGAGCAGTACTTC.

This clone was counted once. The chain has TRBV7-2 and TRBJ2-7; D perhaps matches TRBD2 (7 bases). This CDR3 contains 15 residues. V was pared by 5 bases and J by 0 bases, with 14 bases between. Germline CDR1 reads SGHTA; CDR2 reads FQGNSA. Here the CDR3 DNA reads TGTGCCAGCAGCCAGAGGGGGGGGACCTCCTACGAGCAGTACTTC. Translation gives CASSQRGGTSYEQYF. Complete variable domain (other parts from reference TRBV7-2 and TRBJ2-7): GAGVSQSPSNKVTEKGKDVELRCDPISGHTALYWYRQSLGQGLEFLIYFQGNSAPDKSGLPSDRFSAERTGGSVSTLTIQRTQQEDSAVYLCASSQRGGTSYEQYFGPGTRLTVT.